The clone carrying this T cell receptor beta chain has more than one count but fewer than ten. The antigen remains unidentified. V lost 6 bases to trimming and J lost 5 bases; unmatched junction nucleotides: 5. The CDR3 has 14 residues. Germline-derived CDR1 and CDR2 are MNHEY and SVGAGI. These data belong to a study of T cell responses to AZD1222 COVID-19 vaccine. Study results and limitations: Females outnumbered males among donors, who were mostly white British; clonal diversity was possibly underestimated.

Profiling relied on immunoSEQ multiplex PCR, and the TCRdb table lists in-frame clones only, not all of them. The sample holds approximately 100,000 clones, approximately 91% seen once. The receptor was derived from an adult in good health. The source was peripheral blood, collected on day 0 of AZD1222 vaccination. The rearrangement joins TRBV6-5 to TRBJ1-5; the match to TRBD1 covers 9 bases. The CDR3 sequence: CASSDRGWDQPQHF. CDR3 coding DNA: TGTGCCAGCAGCGACAGGGGGTGGGATCAGCCCCAGCATTTT.